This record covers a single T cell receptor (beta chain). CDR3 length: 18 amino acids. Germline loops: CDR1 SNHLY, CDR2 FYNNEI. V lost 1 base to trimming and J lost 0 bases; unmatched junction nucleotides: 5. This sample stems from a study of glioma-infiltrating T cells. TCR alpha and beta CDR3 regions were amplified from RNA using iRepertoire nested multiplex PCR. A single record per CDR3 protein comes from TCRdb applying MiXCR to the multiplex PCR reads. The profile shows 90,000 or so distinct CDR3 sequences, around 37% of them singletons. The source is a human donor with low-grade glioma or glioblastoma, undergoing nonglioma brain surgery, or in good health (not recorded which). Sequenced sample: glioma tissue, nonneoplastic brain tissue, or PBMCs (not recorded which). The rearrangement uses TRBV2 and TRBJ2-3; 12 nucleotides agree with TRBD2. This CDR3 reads CASSEVRLAGDSTDTQYF. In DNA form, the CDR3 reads TGTGCCAGCAGTGAAGTGCGACTAGCGGGGGATAGCACAGATACGCAGTATTTT.